This is a list of T cell receptor beta chains from one sample in a study of T cell responses to AZD1222 COVID-19 vaccine. This table comes from immunoSEQ multiplex PCR, and its TCRdb copy is limited to in-frame clones, with some not included. The table has approximately 150,000 clones, around 94% seen once. The sample was peripheral blood, taken 28 days after the second AZD1222 dose. Receptors were obtained from an adult who received the AZD1222 COVID-19 vaccine. Both conserved end residues are part of each CDR3. D genes are given only for firm matches.

D gene,V gene,CDR3 protein
TRBD1,TRBV6-5,CASRTGGFPNEQFF
.,TRBV29-1,CSVEDRQRSTEAFF
TRBD1,TRBV2,CASSPDRGGYTF
TRBD2,TRBV27,CASSLVGSSGTTLAKNIQYF
.,TRBV5-1,CASSPQYPDRNTEAFF
.,TRBV27,CASSPPSAETQYF
.,TRBV7-9,CASSYSGTQYF
.,TRBV27,CASRRQGAGNTIYF
.,TRBV29-1,CSVEVEDRAQYF
.,TRBV10-1,CASSPDGERNQPQHF
.,TRBV19,CASSLAQAHSGNTIYF
.,TRBV12-3/TRBV12-4,CASSLRGVGGLYF
.,TRBV5-6,CASSLGGRTLYGYTF
.,TRBV29-1,CSVMTIGPGNTIYF
TRBD1,TRBV5-6,CASSWRGDRARTF
.,TRBV19,CASSIDGGIRPQHF
.,TRBV24-1,CATRRESDTEAFF
.,TRBV7-2,CASSPYVGGSGYTF
.,TRBV7-2,CASSPRRDTEAFF
.,TRBV9,CASTPAMNTEAFF
.,TRBV7-2,CASSSGAGYEQYF
TRBD1,TRBV29-1,CSVVGQVPEAFF
.,TRBV6-5,CASRFMSQGGYTF
TRBD1,TRBV10-3,CAISEGNRGSSGANVLTF
.,TRBV11-2,CASTPSSSTQYF
TRBD1,TRBV4-2,CASSPQGAYAGNTIYF
.,TRBV19,CACREAGGHGYTF
.,TRBV20-1,CSARLGAEAFF
.,TRBV3-1/TRBV3-2,CASSLGSQETQYF
.,TRBV27,CASSSYSSGWDSSYNEQFF
.,TRBV2,CASWDGERDTQYF
.,TRBV4-2,CASSQEKEGRQNNSPLHF
TRBD1,TRBV10-3,CAISPGQGKGTEAFF
.,TRBV6-5,CASKDAQNTEAFF
.,TRBV2,CASNLGYNEQFF
.,TRBV30,CAWAKGFADTQYF
TRBD1,TRBV19,CASSSDRVPGELFF
TRBD1,TRBV12-3/TRBV12-4,CASTRGQTYGYTF
.,TRBV7-8,CASSWNTGEREQYF
.,TRBV28,CASGKLRGGDTEAFF
.,TRBV7-2,CASSLGLGDRNGYTF